The T cell receptor beta chain described here comes from a study of blood T cells in healthy people across ages. Using a J-beta primer mix together with a sample-barcoded 5' primer, a second PCR was run for about 6 to 12 cycles. A template-switch adaptor that had 12 random nucleotides put a tag on each cDNA molecule. A single record per CDR3 protein comes from TCRdb applying MiXCR to the 5' RACE reads. The sample includes about 970,000 distinct CDR3 sequences, 45% to 60% of them seen just once. The CDR3 is 15 amino acids. Germline V lookup: CDR1 SGHTA, CDR2 FQGTGA. V was clipped by 4 bases and J by 2 bases; unmatched bases: 2.

The chain links TRBV7-3 to TRBJ2-1, with TRBD2 matching over 10 bases. Sample: blood. The receptor was isolated from a woman aged 55-75 years in good health. The DNA for the CDR3 is TGTGCCAGCAGCTCTAGCGGGAGTGCCTACAATGAGCAGTTCTTC. Encoded protein: CASSSSGSAYNEQFF.